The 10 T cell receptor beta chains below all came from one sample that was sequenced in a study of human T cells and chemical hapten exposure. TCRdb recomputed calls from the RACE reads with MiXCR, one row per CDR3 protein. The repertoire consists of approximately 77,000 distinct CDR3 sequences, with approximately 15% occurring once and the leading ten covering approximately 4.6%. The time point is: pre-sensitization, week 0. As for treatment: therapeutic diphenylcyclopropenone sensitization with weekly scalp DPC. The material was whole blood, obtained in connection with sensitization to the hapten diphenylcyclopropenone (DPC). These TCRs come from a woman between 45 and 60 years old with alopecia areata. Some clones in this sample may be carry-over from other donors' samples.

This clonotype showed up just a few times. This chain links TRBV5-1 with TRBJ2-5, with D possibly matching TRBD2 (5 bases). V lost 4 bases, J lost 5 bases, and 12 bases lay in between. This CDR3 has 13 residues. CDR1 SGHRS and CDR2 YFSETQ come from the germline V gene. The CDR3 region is CASSLGVGETQYF. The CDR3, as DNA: TGCGCCAGCAGCCTGGGAGTTGGGGAGACCCAGTACTTC. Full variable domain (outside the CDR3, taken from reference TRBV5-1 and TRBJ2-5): KAGVTQTPRYLIKTRGQQVTLSCSPISGHRSVSWYQQTPGQGLQFLFEYFSETQRNKGNFPGRFSGRQFSNSRSEMNVSTLELGDSALYLCASSLGVGETQYFGPGTRLLVL.

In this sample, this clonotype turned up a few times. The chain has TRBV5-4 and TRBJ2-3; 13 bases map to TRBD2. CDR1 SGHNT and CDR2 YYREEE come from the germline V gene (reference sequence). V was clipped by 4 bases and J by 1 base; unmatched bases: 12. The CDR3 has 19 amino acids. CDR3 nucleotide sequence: TGTGCCAGCAGCATGGGACTAGCGGGAACGAGGAGGGGCACAGATACGCAGTATTTT. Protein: CASSMGLAGTRRGTDTQYF.

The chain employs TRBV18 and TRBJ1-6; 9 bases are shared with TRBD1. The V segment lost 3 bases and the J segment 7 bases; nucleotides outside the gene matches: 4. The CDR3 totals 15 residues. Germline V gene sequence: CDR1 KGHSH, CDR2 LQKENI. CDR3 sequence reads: CASSPEQGANSPLHF. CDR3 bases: TGTGCCAGCTCACCCGAACAGGGGGCCAATTCACCCCTCCACTTT.

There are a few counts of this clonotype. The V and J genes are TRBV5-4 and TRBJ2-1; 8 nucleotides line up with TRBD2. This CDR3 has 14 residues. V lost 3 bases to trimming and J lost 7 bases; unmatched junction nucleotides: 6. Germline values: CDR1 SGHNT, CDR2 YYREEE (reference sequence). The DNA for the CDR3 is TGTGCCAGCAGCTCCCCCGGGGGGGGAAATGAGCAGTTCTTC. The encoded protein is CASSSPGGGNEQFF.

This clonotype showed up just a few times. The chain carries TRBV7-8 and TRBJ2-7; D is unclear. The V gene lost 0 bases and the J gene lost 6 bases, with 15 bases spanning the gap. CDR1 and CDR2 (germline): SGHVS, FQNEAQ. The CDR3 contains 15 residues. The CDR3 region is CASSLAGRKRSEQYF. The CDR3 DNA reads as TGTGCCAGCAGCTTAGCGGGCCGGAAGAGGAGCGAGCAGTACTTC.

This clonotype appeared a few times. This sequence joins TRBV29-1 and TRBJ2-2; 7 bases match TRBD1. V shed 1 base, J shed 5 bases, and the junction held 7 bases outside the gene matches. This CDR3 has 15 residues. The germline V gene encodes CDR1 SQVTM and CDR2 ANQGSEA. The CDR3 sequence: CSVEGHTGVTGELFF. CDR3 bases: TGCAGCGTTGAAGGTCATACAGGGGTAACCGGGGAGCTGTTTTTT.

CDR3 protein: CASRRPGGTDTQYF. The CDR3 coding sequence is TGTGCCAGCAGAAGACCGGGGGGCACAGATACGCAGTATTTT. The chain joins TRBV7-2 to TRBJ2-3; tentative D call: TRBD2 (6 bases). Germline V gene lookup returns CDR1 SGHTA and CDR2 FQGNSA. V was pared by 6 bases and J by 1 base, with 11 bases between. The CDR3 has 14 residues.

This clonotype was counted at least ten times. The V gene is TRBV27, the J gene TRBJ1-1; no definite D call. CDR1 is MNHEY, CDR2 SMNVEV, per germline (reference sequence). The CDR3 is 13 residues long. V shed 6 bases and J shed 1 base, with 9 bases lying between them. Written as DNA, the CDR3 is TGTGCCAGCAGCTTAATGAGGAACACTGAAGCTTTCTTT. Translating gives CASSLMRNTEAFF.

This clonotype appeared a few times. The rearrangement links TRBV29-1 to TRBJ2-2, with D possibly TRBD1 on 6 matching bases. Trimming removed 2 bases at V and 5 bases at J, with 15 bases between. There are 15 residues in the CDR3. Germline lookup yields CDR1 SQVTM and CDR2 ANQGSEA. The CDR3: CSVEQWTERTGELFF. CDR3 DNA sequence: TGCAGCGTTGAACAGTGGACAGAACGTACCGGGGAGCTGTTTTTT.

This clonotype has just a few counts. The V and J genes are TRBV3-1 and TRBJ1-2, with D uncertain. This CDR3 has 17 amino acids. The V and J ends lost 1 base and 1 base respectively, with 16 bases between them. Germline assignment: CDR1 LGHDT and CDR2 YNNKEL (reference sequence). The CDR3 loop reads CASSQVQRQASNYGYTF. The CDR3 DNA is TGTGCCAGCAGCCAAGTACAGCGACAAGCCAGTAACTATGGCTACACCTTC. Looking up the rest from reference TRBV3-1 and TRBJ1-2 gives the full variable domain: DTAVSQTPKYLVTQMGNDKSIKCEQNLGHDTMYWYKQDSKKFLKIMFSYNNKELIINETVPNRFSPKSPDKAHLNLHINSLELGDSAVYFCASSQVQRQASNYGYTFGSGTRLTVV.